These T cell receptor beta chains were read from a single sample in a study of control samples from healthy donors and cancer patients. Using immunoSEQ multiplex PCR, the repertoire was profiled, and TCRdb retains in-frame clones only, with some absent. This table has about 120,000 clones, about 92% appearing once. Material: PBMCs. These receptors originate from a man at least 80 years old with head and neck cancer. The CDR3 runs from the conserved cysteine through the conserved F or W. D genes are given only for firm matches. The size entry is marked missing in some rows and otherwise reads once, few, many or a size class.

d_gene,j_gene,v_gene,abundance,len,CDR3nt,CDR3aa
TRBD1,TRBJ2-7,TRBV11-3,.,15,TGTGCCAGCAGCTTGAGACAGGGGGTAATCTACGAGCAGTACTTC,CASSLRQGVIYEQYF
.,TRBJ2-5,TRBV30,.,13,TGTGCCTGGAATAGGGTGGTACAAGAGACCCAGTACTTC,CAWNRVVQETQYF
TRBD1,TRBJ1-1,TRBV5-1,.,14,TGCGCCAGCAGCCCAACAGGGGGGAACACTGAAGCTTTCTTT,CASSPTGGNTEAFF
.,TRBJ2-2,TRBV11-3,.,13,TGTGCCAGCAGCTCCGGGGCACACGGGGAGCTGTTTTTT,CASSSGAHGELFF
.,TRBJ1-2,TRBV29-1,.,12,TGCAGCGTTGTGTCACAGATCTATGGCTACACCTTC,CSVVSQIYGYTF
.,TRBJ2-2,TRBV14,.,14,TGTGCCAGCAGCCATGCACGAGGGATCGGGGAGCTGTTTTTT,CASSHARGIGELFF
.,TRBJ2-7,TRBV10-3,.,15,TGTGCCATCAGTCCATGGACAGGGACTACCTACGAGCAGTACTTC,CAISPWTGTTYEQYF
TRBD1,TRBJ2-7,TRBV30,.,14,TGTGCCTGGATTAAGACAGGGGCATACTACGAGCAGTACTTC,CAWIKTGAYYEQYF
.,TRBJ2-2,TRBV5-1,.,14,TGCGCCAGCAGCAATGAGGTGAACACCGGGGAGCTGTTTTTT,CASSNEVNTGELFF
TRBD1,TRBJ2-7,TRBV30,.,14,TGTGCCTGGAGTGTCGGGACAGGGTCCTACGAGCAGTACTTC,CAWSVGTGSYEQYF
.,TRBJ2-2,TRBV18,.,14,TGTGCCAGCTCACCGGGGGGAACGGCCGGGGAGCTGTTTTTT,CASSPGGTAGELFF
.,TRBJ2-7,TRBV10-3,.,12,TGTGCCATCAGTGAGAGGACCTACGAGCAGTACTTC,CAISERTYEQYF
.,TRBJ1-1,TRBV2,once,13,TGTGCCAGCAGTCTAGGGATGAACACTGAAGCTTTCTTT,CASSLGMNTEAFF
TRBD1,TRBJ1-5,TRBV7-2,.,13,TGTGCCAGCAGCCCAACAGGGGGTCAGCCCCAGCATTTT,CASSPTGGQPQHF
.,TRBJ2-3,TRBV30,.,15,TGTGCCTTGGAAGGGGAACTGATATATACAGATACGCAGTATTTT,CALEGELIYTDTQYF
.,TRBJ2-7,TRBV3-1/TRBV3-2,.,13,TGTGCCAGCAGCCAAGATCGGGTGGGCGAGCAGTACTTC,CASSQDRVGEQYF
.,TRBJ1-3,TRBV14,once,16,TGTGCCAGCAGCCAAGATGCGTCGGCGTACGGAAACACCATATATTTT,CASSQDASAYGNTIYF
TRBD1,TRBJ2-7,TRBV5-1,.,14,TGCGCCAGCAGCCTTGGACAGGGGCAAGGGGAGCAGTACTTC,CASSLGQGQGEQYF
TRBD1,TRBJ2-7,TRBV27,.,15,TGTGCCAGCAGTCTGAGACAGGGGGCCTTCTACGAGCAGTACTTC,CASSLRQGAFYEQYF
TRBD1,TRBJ2-5,TRBV5-8,.,15,TGTGCCAGCAGCGACGGGGACAGGTACCAAGAGACCCAGTACTTC,CASSDGDRYQETQYF